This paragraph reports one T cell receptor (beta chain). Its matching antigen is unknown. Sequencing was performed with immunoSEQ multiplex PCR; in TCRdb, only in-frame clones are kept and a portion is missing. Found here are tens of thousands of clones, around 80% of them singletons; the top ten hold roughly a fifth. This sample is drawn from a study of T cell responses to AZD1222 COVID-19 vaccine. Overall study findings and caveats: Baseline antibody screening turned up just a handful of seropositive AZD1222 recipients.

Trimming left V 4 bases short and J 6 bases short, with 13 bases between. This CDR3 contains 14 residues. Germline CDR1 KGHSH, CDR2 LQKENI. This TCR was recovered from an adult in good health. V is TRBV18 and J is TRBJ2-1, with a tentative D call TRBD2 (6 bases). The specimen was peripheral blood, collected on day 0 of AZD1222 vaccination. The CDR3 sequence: CASSQGGPANEQFF. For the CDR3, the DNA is TGTGCCAGCTCACAGGGAGGCCCCGCCAATGAGCAGTTCTTC.